This entry describes one T cell receptor beta chain. What it binds is not known. These data originate in a study of OX40 agonist ivuxolimab in advanced cancers. At the level of the study: Ivuxolimab, an antibody acting as an agonist of OX40 (CD134), was used to treat patients. Overall study findings and caveats: Antigens targeted by the expanded peripheral T cells were not determined. With doses of 0.1 to 3.0 mg/kg, CD4+ and CD8+ blood T cells had undergone clonal expansion by week 6. CD8+ T cells showed, on average, more clonal expansion than CD4+ cells.

The repertoire was sequenced with immunoSEQ multiplex PCR; TCRdb's copy has only in-frame clones and lacks some. The sample contains tens of thousands of clones, 80% to 90% of which appear only once. V shed 3 bases, J shed 2 bases, and the junction held 13 bases outside the gene matches. Germline CDR1 reads LNHDA; CDR2 reads SQIVND (reference sequence). The CDR3 consists of 18 residues. The sequencing here drew on CD4+ or CD8+ T cells sorted from blood, taken in a trial of the OX40 agonist ivuxolimab. The sequence was collected from an adult with an advanced solid tumor such as melanoma, head and neck, liver or kidney cancer. The chain uses TRBV19 and TRBJ1-5; 7 nucleotides align to TRBD1. The CDR3 nucleotides are TGTGCCAGTAGTATGGGGACAGTGGCTTTCTTAGGCAATCAGCCCCAGCATTTT. As protein: CASSMGTVAFLGNQPQHF.